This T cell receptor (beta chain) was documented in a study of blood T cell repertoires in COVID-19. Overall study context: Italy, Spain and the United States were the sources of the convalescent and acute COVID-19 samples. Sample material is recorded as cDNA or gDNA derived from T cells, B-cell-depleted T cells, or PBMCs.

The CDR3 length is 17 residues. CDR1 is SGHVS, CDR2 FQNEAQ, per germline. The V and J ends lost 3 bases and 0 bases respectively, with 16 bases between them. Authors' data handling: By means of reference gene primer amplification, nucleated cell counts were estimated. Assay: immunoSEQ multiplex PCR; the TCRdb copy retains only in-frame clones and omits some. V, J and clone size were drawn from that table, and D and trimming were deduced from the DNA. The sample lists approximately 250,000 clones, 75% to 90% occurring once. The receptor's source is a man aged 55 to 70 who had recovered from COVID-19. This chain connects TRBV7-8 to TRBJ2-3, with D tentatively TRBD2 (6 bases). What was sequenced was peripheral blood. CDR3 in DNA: TGTGCCAGCAGCTTTACCATGGAACGGGAGAGCACAGATACGCAGTATTTT. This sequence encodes CASSFTMERESTDTQYF.